The source of this T cell receptor beta chain is a study of OX40 agonist ivuxolimab in advanced cancers. Germline CDR1 is SNHLY and CDR2 is FYNNEI. V lost 6 bases and J lost 1, with 9 bases in between. The CDR3 runs 13 residues. The method was immunoSEQ multiplex PCR; TCRdb's version includes in-frame clones alone and lacks a portion of them. The table has under 80,000 clones, around nine tenths seen once; the top ten hold about 0.75%. The genes are TRBV2 and TRBJ1-2; no clear D gene. The receptor comes from an adult with an advanced solid tumor such as melanoma, head and neck, liver or kidney cancer. This specimen was CD4+ or CD8+ T cells sorted from blood, taken in a trial of the OX40 agonist ivuxolimab. The DNA for the CDR3 is TGTGCCAGCAGCTTAGGCAGTAACTATGGCTACACCTTC. This gives the protein CASSLGSNYGYTF.